This TCR beta chain comes out of a study of shared clonotypes between healthy human individuals. The CDR3 runs to 17 residues. Germline V lookup: CDR1 SNHLY, CDR2 FYNNEI. The V and J ends lost 2 bases and 4 bases respectively, with 18 bases between them. Study-level findings and limits: Genetic and exposure-history diversity was limited by the few donors. Naive subsets generally had larger estimated richness than memory subsets. Donor clonotype sharing was expected to depend on sequencing depth.

As for this clone: The antigen remains unidentified.

This table comes from immunoSEQ multiplex PCR, and its TCRdb copy is limited to in-frame clones, with some not included. Of approximately 1,500,000 clones listed, roughly 98% are singletons. This sequence joins TRBV2 and TRBJ2-1; D possibly corresponds to TRBD2 (6 bases). This sequence originates from a young man in good health. Material for sequencing was naive CD4+ T cells sorted from blood. Described subset: CD45RA+ positively selected. The CDR3 region is CASSEWDLSGVYNEQFF. As DNA, the CDR3 is TGTGCCAGCAGTGAATGGGACCTTAGCGGAGTTTACAATGAGCAGTTCTTC.